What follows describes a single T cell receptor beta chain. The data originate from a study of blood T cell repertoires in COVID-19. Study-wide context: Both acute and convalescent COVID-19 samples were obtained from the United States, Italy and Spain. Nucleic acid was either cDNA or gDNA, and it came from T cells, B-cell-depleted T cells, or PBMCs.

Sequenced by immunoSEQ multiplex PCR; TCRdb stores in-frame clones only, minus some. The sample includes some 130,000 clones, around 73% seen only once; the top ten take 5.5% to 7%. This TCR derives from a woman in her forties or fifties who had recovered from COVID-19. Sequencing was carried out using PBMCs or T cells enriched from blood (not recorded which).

CDR3 in DNA: TGCGCCAGCAGCTCGGACATTCCTGGAAACACCATATATTTT. Amino acids: CASSSDIPGNTIYF. The gene calls are TRBV5-1 and TRBJ1-3; D might be TRBD1 (5 bases). The CDR3 runs to 14 residues. V was pared by 3 bases and J by 2 bases, with 9 bases between. CDR1 and CDR2 from the germline V gene are SGHRS and YFSETQ.